The 17 T cell receptor beta chains below all came from one sample that was sequenced in a study of CD8 T cells in ankylosing spondylitis (dated by TCRdb to between 2016 and 2019). Libraries were made using 5' RACE. The listed sequencing device is Illumina HiSeq 2500. TCRdb itself trimmed the public reads at Q25 with fastp, ran MiXCR and retained productive beta chains. When rows share a CDR3 protein, they turn into one entry using the most common DNA and genes. The sample table lists tens of thousands of distinct CDR3 sequences, around 30% of them with a count of one. The ten largest clonotypes hold 50% to 60% of the sample. Specimen: blood, either unsorted or a sorted T cell fraction (not recorded which). The receptors stem from a male donor with ankylosing spondylitis or in good health (not recorded which).

The chain has TRBV3-1 and TRBJ2-7; D is unresolved. CDR3 length equals 14 residues. V was clipped by 4 bases and J by 6 bases, with 16 bases between them. Germline V gene lookup returns CDR1 LGHDT and CDR2 YNNKEL (reference sequence). The CDR3 bases are TGTGCCAGCAGCCCCCGAGAGTTCCTCGGCGAGCAGTACTTC. This codes for CASSPREFLGEQYF.

This clonotype was observed a few times. The genes are TRBV7-2 and TRBJ2-1; 12 nucleotides line up with TRBD2. Looked up from germline, CDR1 is SGHTA and CDR2 is FQGNSA. CDR3 length: 15 amino acids. V was clipped by 5 bases and J by 7 bases; unmatched bases: 6. CDR3 sequence (DNA): TGTGCCAGCAGCCCGACTAGCGGGAGATTGAATGAGCAGTTCTTC. Amino acid sequence: CASSPTSGRLNEQFF.

J is TRBJ1-1 and V is TRBV5-4, with D uncertain. Deletions cut 0 bases from V and 6 bases from J, with 3 bases between. CDR3 length: 11 residues. Germline CDR1 is SGHNT and CDR2 is YYREEE (reference sequence). The CDR3 protein is CASSLDAEAFF. The CDR3 DNA reads as TGTGCCAGCAGCTTGGACGCTGAAGCTTTCTTT.

In this sample, this clonotype turned up many times. This chain links TRBV5-1 with TRBJ2-3, with 12 nucleotides matching TRBD2. Unmatched junction bases numbered 1, after V lost 0 bases and J lost 5 bases. The CDR3 runs to 15 residues. Germline V CDR1 and CDR2: SGHRS, YFSETQ. Written as DNA, the CDR3 is TGCGCCAGCAGCTTGGGACTAGCGGGAGTAGATACGCAGTATTTT. Translation: CASSLGLAGVDTQYF.

This clonotype has more than one count but fewer than ten. The chain is built from TRBV12-3 or TRBV12-4 and TRBJ2-1, with 8 bases fitting TRBD2. Trimming took 6 bases from V and 2 from J; bases not matched to a gene: 3. CDR3 size: 14 residues. The CDR3 nucleotides read TGTGCCAGCAGCGATAGCGGGACCTACAATGAGCAGTTCTTC. This gives the protein CASSDSGTYNEQFF.

A word on this clonotype: This could be a read error, since a much larger clone is one nucleotide away. The V gene is TRBV3-1, the J gene TRBJ1-1; D possibly corresponds to TRBD1 (5 bases). Per the germline V gene, CDR1 is LGHDT and CDR2 is YNNKEL (reference sequence). This CDR3 contains 13 residues. Trimming stripped 2 bases from V and 3 bases from J, with 7 bases between. The CDR3 reads CASSQRGDTEAFF. CDR3 bases: TGTGCCAGCAGCCAACGGGGGGACACTGAAGCTTTCTTT.

This clonotype showed up just a few times. The chain couples TRBV20-1 to TRBJ2-3; TRBD1 agrees at 9 bases. The trim removed 7 bases at V and 4 bases at J, leaving 12 bases unmatched. Germline lookup yields CDR1 DFQATT and CDR2 SNEGSKA (reference sequence). This CDR3 comprises 15 residues. The CDR3 nucleotides are TGCAGTGGGGGGGCAAGGACAGGGGATTCAGATACGCAGTATTTT. Translated: CSGGARTGDSDTQYF.

This clonotype was found many times. The chain joins TRBV7-3 to TRBJ2-3; D remains ambiguous. V lost 3 bases, J lost 0 bases, and 7 bases lay in between. Germline V gene sequence: CDR1 SGHTA, CDR2 FQGTGA. There are 14 residues in the CDR3. The CDR3 spells CASSLGVSTDTQYF. The CDR3 DNA reads as TGTGCCAGCAGCTTGGGTGTTAGCACAGATACGCAGTATTTT.

The chain uses TRBV28 and TRBJ2-1; the match to TRBD2 covers 10 bases. The CDR3 covers 15 residues. Trimming took 6 bases from V and 6 from J; bases not matched to a gene: 8. CDR1 is MDHEN and CDR2 is SYDVKM in the germline V gene. CDR3 nucleotides: TGTGCCAGCAGGGGAGCGGGGGGGCCGAGCAATGAGCAGTTCTTC. This gives the protein CASRGAGGPSNEQFF.

This clonotype was picked up a small number of times. The chain joins TRBV12-3 or TRBV12-4 to TRBJ2-3; D is undetermined. This CDR3 is 14 amino acids long. Trimming cost V 6 bases and J 5 bases, with 15 bases left between them. CDR3 sequence (DNA): TGTGCCAGCAGCCCCCCCGCAGTTGTAGATACGCAGTATTTT. This codes for CASSPPAVVDTQYF.

There are a few counts of this clonotype. V usage is TRBV5-6 and J usage is TRBJ2-7; no reliable D call. Between the trimmed V and J ends, which lost 2 bases and 2 bases, there was a span of 8 bases. Germline V CDR1 and CDR2: SGHDT, YYEEEE. This CDR3 spans 13 amino acids. CDR3 sequence (DNA): TGTGCCAGCAGCTTTAGGTCGGCCTACGAGCAGTACGTC. This gives the protein CASSFRSAYEQYV.

The table lists this clonotype with a few counts. The CDR3 is CASSSIRGALNTEAFF. In nucleotides, the CDR3 is TGTGCCAGCAGTTCCATCAGGGGGGCGCTGAACACTGAAGCTTTCTTT. This chain connects TRBV27 to TRBJ1-1, with 7 nucleotides matching TRBD1. J gave up 0 bases and V 4 bases, and 8 bases lay outside the gene matches. Germline V gene data show CDR1 as MNHEY and CDR2 as SMNVEV (reference sequence). The CDR3 runs to 16 residues.

The sample holds a few counts of this clonotype. V usage is TRBV27 and J usage is TRBJ1-3, with 8 positions matching TRBD1. This CDR3 is 13 amino acids long. The V gene end was trimmed by 6 bases and the J gene end by 2 bases; junction bases not matched to a gene: 0. Germline V gives CDR1 MNHEY, CDR2 SMNVEV (reference sequence). The CDR3 DNA reads TGTGCCAGCAGACAGGGGGCTGGAAACACCATATATTTT. Its translation: CASRQGAGNTIYF.

This clonotype appeared a few times. The chain has TRBV20-1 and TRBJ2-2; no clear D. Germline V gene lookup returns CDR1 DFQATT and CDR2 SNEGSKA (reference sequence). Trimming shortened V by 3 bases and J by 6 bases, and 8 bases separated the two germline ends. The CDR3 consists of 12 residues. The CDR3 region has the DNA TGCAGTGCTAGCGCCTACGCCGGGGAGCTGTTTTTT. Its translation: CSASAYAGELFF.

This clonotype was seen a handful of times. This chain uses TRBV5-1 with TRBJ1-2; TRBD1 might be the D (5 bases). The CDR3 consists of 14 residues. In germline, CDR1 is SGHRS, CDR2 YFSETQ. V lost 5 bases and J lost 2, with 13 bases in between. The CDR3 reads CASRPGTDNYGYTF. CDR3 in DNA: TGCGCCAGCAGACCAGGGACGGACAACTATGGCTACACCTTC.

This clonotype was recorded many times. The chain employs TRBV27 and TRBJ2-7, with D possibly TRBD2 on 6 matching bases. Per germline, CDR1 MNHEY and CDR2 SMNVEV (reference sequence). V shed 6 bases and J shed 0 bases, with 12 bases lying between them. The CDR3 has 14 residues. The CDR3, as DNA: TGTGCCAGCAGCGTGAGCGGGTCCTCCTACGAGCAGTACTTC. Protein sequence: CASSVSGSSYEQYF.

This chain connects TRBV7-9 to TRBJ2-5; no clear D. V was trimmed by 1 base and J by 2 bases, leaving 11 bases between them. CDR3 size: 15 residues. Germline V gene data show CDR1 as SEHNR and CDR2 as FQNEAQ (reference sequence). The CDR3 loop reads CASSLGYILQETQYF. The CDR3 coding sequence is TGTGCCAGCAGCTTAGGTTACATACTTCAAGAGACCCAGTACTTC.